The rows below give T cell receptor beta chains drawn from one sample of a study of T cells in tumors after PD-1 blockade. Some clones are missing from TCRdb's copy, which holds only in-frame ones; the method was immunoSEQ multiplex PCR. The sample lists about 1,900 clones; roughly 69% were seen once. Sequencing was performed on tumor tissue, taken before anti-PD-1 treatment. The receptor set was obtained from a human donor with basal cell carcinoma. Each CDR3 is given with its conserved first and last residue. The D gene is left open where the match is weak. A clone size is listed for some rows: how often the clone was seen (once, few, many), or a class if it is expanded.

j_call | d_call | v_call | clone_size | cdr3_aa | cdr3_nt
TRBJ2-1 | TRBD2 | TRBV4-2 | - | CASSQGTSGDNEQFF | TGTGCCAGCAGCCAGGGGACTAGCGGTGACAATGAGCAGTTCTTC
TRBJ1-1 | - | TRBV7-9 | - | CASSLQSNTEAFF | TGTGCCAGCAGCCTTCAGTCGAACACTGAAGCTTTCTTT
TRBJ2-7 | TRBD1 | TRBV27 | - | CASSGDRNPYEQYF | TGTGCCAGCAGTGGGGACAGGAACCCCTACGAGCAGTACTTC
TRBJ1-2 | - | TRBV25-1 | - | CASSLPGSQDNGYTF | TGTGCCAGCAGTCTCCCAGGGTCTCAAGATAATGGCTACACCTTC
TRBJ2-1 | TRBD2 | TRBV27 | - | CASMGASGENEQFF | TGTGCCAGCATGGGGGCTAGCGGGGAAAATGAGCAGTTCTTC
TRBJ2-1 | - | TRBV27 | - | CASSFMGFTLSYNEQFF | TGTGCCAGCAGTTTTATGGGTTTCACCCTCTCCTACAATGAGCAGTTCTTC
TRBJ2-3 | TRBD2 | TRBV9 | - | CASSVSERGSDTQYF | TGTGCCAGCAGCGTATCTGAGCGGGGGTCAGATACGCAGTATTTT
TRBJ2-6 | - | TRBV28 | - | CASSLDDSGANVLTF | TGTGCCAGCAGTTTAGACGACTCTGGGGCCAACGTCCTGACTTTC
TRBJ1-1 | - | TRBV5-1 | - | CASSTGGNTEAFF | TGCGCCAGCAGCACGGGAGGCAACACTGAAGCTTTCTTT
TRBJ1-2 | - | TRBV5-1 | few | CASSLGGGYGYTF | TGCGCCAGCAGCTTGGGGGGAGGCTATGGCTACACCTTC
TRBJ1-2 | - | TRBV14 | - | CASSQAFNEGLYGYTF | TGTGCCAGCAGCCAAGCTTTCAACGAAGGACTGTATGGCTACACCTTC
TRBJ1-1 | - | TRBV7-9 | large | CASSLVWAKGLFF | TGTGCCAGCAGCTTAGTGTGGGCAAAGGGCCTTTTCTTT
TRBJ1-6 | - | TRBV7-8 | - | CASSLDAGGGVYSPLHF | TGTGCCAGCAGCTTAGACGCGGGGGGGGGCGTCTATTCACCCCTCCACTTT
TRBJ1-2 | - | TRBV6-1 | - | CASSEVPGAGYGYTF | TGTGCCAGCAGTGAAGTACCGGGGGCAGGATATGGCTACACCTTC
TRBJ1-1 | - | TRBV28 | - | CASSLHLSTEAFF | TGTGCCAGCAGTTTACATTTGTCGACTGAAGCTTTCTTT
TRBJ2-3 | - | TRBV2 | few | CASSRDSDTQYF | TGTGCCAGCAGTCGGGACTCAGATACGCAGTATTTT
TRBJ2-2 | - | TRBV7-6 | - | CASSLRGIGELFF | TGTGCCAGCAGCTTACGGGGGATCGGGGAGCTGTTTTTT